This T cell receptor beta chain was sequenced for a study of blood T cell repertoires in COVID-19. Per the original data handling: Amplified reference gene primers provided the basis for estimating nucleated cell counts. The protocol was immunoSEQ multiplex PCR, while the TCRdb copy is restricted to in-frame clones and leaves out a portion. The V and J calls and clone size were taken over from that table, and D and trimming were inferred from the DNA. The sample has some 250,000 clones, 90% to 95% seen once. The CDR3 is 12 amino acids. V was clipped by 3 bases and J by 7 bases; unmatched bases: 4. Germline loops: CDR1 GTSNPN, CDR2 SVGIG (reference sequence).

V usage is TRBV30 and J usage is TRBJ1-2, with 8 positions matching TRBD1. Sequencing input: PBMCs or T cells enriched from blood (not recorded which). This clonotype was sampled from a human donor in a cohort exposed to, infected with or recovered from COVID-19 (not recorded which). The donor label of this sample is uncertain. CDR3 nucleotides: TGTGCCTGGAGGGACAGGGCGGCTGGCTACACCTTC. The encoded protein is CAWRDRAAGYTF.